The entry below gives a single T cell receptor (beta chain) sequence along with its context. Its target is not known. The read finishes 3 residues shy of the CDR3 end, and the germline J gene is used to complete it. Diagnosis required reduced IgG, IgA and/or IgM with specific antibody deficiency. This CDR3 is 19 amino acids long. V lost 5 bases and J lost 0, with 25 bases in between. In germline, CDR1 is PRHDT, CDR2 FYEKMQ (reference sequence). The entry originates in a study of T cell clonality in common variable immunodeficiency. TCRdb's table, derived via immunoSEQ multiplex PCR, lists solely in-frame clones and lacks some. This sample comprises approximately 26,000 clones, none seen once only. Study-level points and caveats: The cause of increased CVID clonality remains unclear without subpopulation sequencing. Common variable immunodeficiency TCR beta sequences reportedly had fewer deletions and N-nucleotide insertions.

The V call is TRBV13, the J call TRBJ2-5; D perhaps matches TRBD2 (6 bases). The sample taken for sequencing was peripheral blood mononuclear cells. This receptor was obtained from a human donor with common variable immunodeficiency. Partial CDR3 DNA: TGTGCCAGCAGCCCACCTTTTACGGCGGGGATAGCGTACCAAGAGACC. Translating it yields CASSPPFTAGIAYQET. The complete CDR3 sequence is CASSPPFTAGIAYQETQYF.